Shown below are 8 T cell receptor beta chains from a single sample sequenced in a study of blood T cell repertoires in COVID-19 (TCRdb year 2020). Library creation used the immunoSEQ multiplex PCR assay. As stored in TCRdb, this immuneACCESS dataset retains in-frame rearrangements with V and J assigned. A fraction of the clones does not appear; measured against another copy, unresolved V genes explain less than half of the discrepancy, and the remainder lacks a known reason. For this sample the table gives more than 300,000 clones, of which approximately 90% were detected only once. Of the sample, more than 0.95% is held by the ten largest clones. The sample was PBMCs or T cells enriched from blood (not recorded which). Receptors originate from a woman under 30 who had recovered from COVID-19.

This chain connects TRBV6-2 or TRBV6-3 to TRBJ1-1; TRBD1 is a possible D gene (6 bases). Germline V gene sequence: CDR1 MNHEY, CDR2 SVGEGT. This CDR3 has 14 residues. V lost 6 bases and J 7 bases, leaving 18 bases between the germline ends. CDR3 sequence: CASSLAGGHYEAFF. The CDR3 bases are TGTGCCAGCAGCCTAGCTGGGGGACACTATGAAGCTTTCTTT.

The chain recombines TRBV9 with TRBJ2-1; 12 bases are a match to TRBD2. Germline CDR1 SGDLS, CDR2 YYNGEE. V was clipped by 1 base and J by 2 bases; unmatched bases: 10. The CDR3 is 19 amino acids. CDR3 DNA sequence: TGTGCCAGCAGCGTAAGGTCGGCTAGCGGGGGGGCCACCTACAATGAGCAGTTCTTC. Its translation: CASSVRSASGGATYNEQFF.

This clone was counted between two and nine times. The chain recombines TRBV6-2 or TRBV6-3 with TRBJ2-1; D perhaps matches TRBD2 (5 bases). The CDR3 runs to 14 residues. V dropped 2 bases and J dropped 7 bases, with 12 bases sitting between them. Germline V gene lookup returns CDR1 MNHEY and CDR2 SVGEGT. For the CDR3, the DNA is TGTGCCAGCAGTTACACGGGGAATCAGAATGAGCAGTTCTTC. It codes for CASSYTGNQNEQFF.

This sequence joins TRBV29-1 and TRBJ1-1; 8 bases match TRBD1. The trim removed 7 bases at V and 5 bases at J, leaving 9 bases unmatched. CDR3 size: 13 residues. Germline V CDR1 and CDR2: SQVTM, ANQGSEA. The CDR3 DNA sequence: TGCAGCGCTTCCCAGGGGGCGGAGACTGAAGCTTTCTTT. It codes for CSASQGAETEAFF.

The chain uses TRBV7-8 and TRBJ1-1; no clear D. V lost 6 bases and J 0 bases, leaving 11 bases between the germline ends. The CDR3 length is 14 residues. Germline V lookup: CDR1 SGHVS, CDR2 FQNEAQ. The DNA for the CDR3 is TGTGCCAGCAGTCGTGCCCAGGTGAACACTGAAGCTTTCTTT. Amino acids: CASSRAQVNTEAFF.

This chain links TRBV6-5 with TRBJ2-7; D unresolved. This CDR3 comprises 14 residues. Germline assignment: CDR1 MNHEY and CDR2 SVGAGI. V lost 5 bases and J lost 4, with 15 bases in between. The CDR3, as DNA: TGTGCCAGCAGTACGTCCACGGTCGCATACGAGCAGTACTTC. Translation: CASSTSTVAYEQYF.

This chain uses TRBV4-1 with TRBJ1-2; D gene unclear. V shed 0 bases and J shed 2 bases, with 7 bases lying between them. In germline, CDR1 is MGHRA, CDR2 YSYEKL. The CDR3 totals 14 residues. The CDR3 coding sequence is TGCGCCAGCAGCCAAGATCCAGGAAACTATGGCTACACCTTC. It specifies CASSQDPGNYGYTF.

This chain connects TRBV4-1 to TRBJ1-2; 9 nucleotides agree with TRBD1. The CDR3 has 16 residues. The germline V gene encodes CDR1 MGHRA and CDR2 YSYEKL. V lost 1 base and J lost 2; bases outside the gene matches: 5. CDR3 amino acids: CASSQARTGENYGYTF. As DNA, the CDR3 is TGCGCCAGCAGCCAAGCGAGGACAGGGGAGAACTATGGCTACACCTTC.